Sequencing of this TCR beta chain was carried out in a study of CD8 T cells in Susac syndrome (dated by TCRdb to between 2018 and 2021). With respect to the entire study: Of the Susac syndrome patients who were sequenced, six had clinically active disease and roughly eight were in clinical remission. At blood withdrawal, Susac syndrome patients were either therapy-naive, taking corticosteroids (in some cases with IVIg as well), or taking IVIg alone. Whether CD8+ T cell activation and differentiation in Susac syndrome was antigen driven was tested using repertoire sequencing. Study-wide findings and limitations: In the CD4+ T cell repertoire of Susac syndrome patients, clonal expansion was not detected. The number of individuals in the TCR sequencing and HLA analysis was acknowledged as relatively small.

RNA was extracted with the RNeasy kit and 0.5 to 1 ug was reverse transcribed using random hexamers. The immunoSEQ multiplex PCR assay, covering 54 Vbeta and 13 Jbeta segments, was used to amplify TCR beta CDR3 regions. PCR amplification bias was corrected by using a synthetic template baseline for primer optimization and computational correction. The paper's data handling went like this. Only productive sequences were kept, with reads annotated to V, D and J genes according to IMGT and analyzed in immunoSEQ Analyzer. To calculate clonality, Shannon entropy was normalized by log2 of the number of productive unique sequences and then subtracted from one. For each patient and control, public and private clones were evaluated among the 100 most prevalent clones. A clone was defined as Susac-specific if it was absent from the healthy and MS cohorts, from some 980 published viral clones and from other ImmuneACCESS disease sequences. In TCRdb, the public reads were trimmed at Q25 with fastp and aligned with MiXCR, with productive beta chains retained. Identical CDR3 protein sequences are pooled into one entry, listed with their most common genes and DNA. TCRdb, rather than the study authors, made the V and J calls. The sample has 70,000 to 75,000 distinct CDR3 sequences on record, 90% to 95% of them singletons. In total, the top ten clones hold around 0.15% of the sample.

High-throughput TCR beta sequencing profiled peripheral blood CD8+ and CD4+ T cells from healthy donors, Susac syndrome patients and multiple sclerosis patients. The Susac syndrome patients fulfilled recently defined diagnostic criteria for either definite or probable disease. CD8+ TEMRA cells were enriched by FACS, while bulk CD8+ and CD4+ T cells were purified by magnetic negative isolation. Blood was drawn into EDTA tubes, processed within 24 hours, and PBMCs were isolated by density gradient centrifugation. PBMCs intended for TCR sequencing were cryopreserved in liquid nitrogen and thawed later in a water bath at 37 degrees C. The sorted or isolated CD4+, CD8+ and CD8+ TEMRA cells reached a purity of at least 90%. On this clonotype itself: Its cognate antigen has yet to be identified. Per-nucleotide qualities are absent, and no much larger clonotype sits a single base away.

Trimming costs V 2 bases and J 7 bases, and their ends lie 18 bases apart. The CDR3 goes from the cysteine to the phenylalanine over 15 residues. The CDR3 DNA has 45 bases and is translated from base 1. The germline V gene (reference sequence) provides CDR1 DFQATT and CDR2 SNEGSKA. The receptor's source is a human donor with Susac syndrome. The chain employs TRBV20-1 and TRBJ2-1; TRBD2 is possibly the D segment (6 matching bases). Input material: CD4+ T cells from PBMCs. The CDR3 region reads CSARQKRAGRNEQFF. The DNA reads TGCAGTGCTAGACAAAAACGTGCGGGAAGAAATGAGCAGTTCTTC.